The TCR beta chain described here comes from a study of CD8+ T cells in alopecia areata. In the study overall: Scalp area affected, as a percentage, set the severity score of treated patients.

To note about this clone: Its antigen is undetermined.

Investigators isolated RNA and reverse transcribed it into cDNA to act as the sequencing template. The assay was immunoSEQ multiplex PCR, and TCRdb's table has in-frame clones only and misses some. The table lists about 200,000 clones, more than 45% of them singletons, with 5.5% to 6% in the top ten. Looked up from germline, CDR1 is SNHLY and CDR2 is FYNNEI. With V trimmed by 7 bases and J by 3 bases, 4 bases remained unmatched. The CDR3 spans 13 residues. The treatment is: oral pan-JAK inhibitor, 5-10 mg twice daily. Sampling of alopecia areata patients yielded lesional scalp punch biopsies as well as peripheral blood. The researchers isolated CD4+ and CD8+ T cells from PBMCs by sorting. Study results and caveats: For lesional scalp, especially alopecia totalis/universalis, clonality was higher than in normal scalp.

The sequenced sample was CD4+ T cells sorted from blood, obtained at week 24, from a patient treated with tofacitinib. This chain joins TRBV2 and TRBJ1-1; 8 bases line up with TRBD1. This sequence was found in a human donor with alopecia areata. For the CDR3, the DNA is TGTGCCAGCAAGGACAGGGCGGACACTGAAGCTTTCTTT. Residues: CASKDRADTEAFF.